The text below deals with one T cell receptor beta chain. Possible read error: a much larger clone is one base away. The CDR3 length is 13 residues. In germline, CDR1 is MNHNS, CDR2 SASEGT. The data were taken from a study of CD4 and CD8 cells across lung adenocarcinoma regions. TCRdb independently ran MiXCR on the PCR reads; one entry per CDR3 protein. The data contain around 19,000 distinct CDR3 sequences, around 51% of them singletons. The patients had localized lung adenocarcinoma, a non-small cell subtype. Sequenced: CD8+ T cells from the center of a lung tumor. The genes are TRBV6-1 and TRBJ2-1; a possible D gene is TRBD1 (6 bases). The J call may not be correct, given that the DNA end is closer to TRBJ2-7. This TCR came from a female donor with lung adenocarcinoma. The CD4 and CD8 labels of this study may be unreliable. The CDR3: CASSEGTVNEQYF. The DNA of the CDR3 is TGTGCCAGCAGTGAAGGGACAGTTAATGAGCAGTACTTC.